Included here is one T cell receptor beta chain sequence, with context. With 1 base removed from V and 7 bases from J, the gap between germline ends came to 5 bases. Germline V gives CDR1 MNHNS, CDR2 SASEGT. This CDR3 is built from 12 residues. The data belong to a study of blood T cell repertoires in COVID-19. Looking at the study overall: Whether acute or convalescent, the COVID-19 samples came from the United States, Italy and Spain. T cells, B-cell-depleted T cells, or PBMCs provided the cDNA or gDNA that served as material.

Those enrolled, adults aged roughly 18 to 89 years, came from 24 US areas. Participants' own reports of clinical history determined their cohort assignment. The method was immunoSEQ multiplex PCR; TCRdb's version includes in-frame clones alone and lacks a portion of them. The sample holds under 200,000 clones, approximately 84% seen once. Input material: PBMCs or T cells enriched from blood (not recorded which). The TCR sequence derives from a woman in her 50s who had recovered from COVID-19. The rearrangement links TRBV6-1 to TRBJ1-3; D is ambiguous. CDR3 loop: CASSEGGNTIYF. The CDR3, as DNA: TGTGCCAGCAGTGAAGGCGGTAACACCATATATTTT.